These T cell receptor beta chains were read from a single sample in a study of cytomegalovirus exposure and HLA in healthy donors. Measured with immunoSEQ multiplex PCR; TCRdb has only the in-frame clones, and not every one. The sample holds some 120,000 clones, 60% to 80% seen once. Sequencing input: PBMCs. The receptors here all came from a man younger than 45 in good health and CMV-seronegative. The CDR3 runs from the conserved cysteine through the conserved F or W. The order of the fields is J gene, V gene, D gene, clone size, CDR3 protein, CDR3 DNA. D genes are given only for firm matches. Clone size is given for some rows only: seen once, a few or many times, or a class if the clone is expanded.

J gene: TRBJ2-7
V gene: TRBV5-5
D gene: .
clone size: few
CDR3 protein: CASSLRSVGHF
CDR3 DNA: TGTGCCAGCAGCTTGCGTTCAGTGGGCCACTTC

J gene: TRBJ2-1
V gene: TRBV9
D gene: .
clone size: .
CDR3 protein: CASSVAGGEYNEQFF
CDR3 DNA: TGTGCCAGCAGCGTAGCCGGAGGGGAGTACAATGAGCAGTTCTTC

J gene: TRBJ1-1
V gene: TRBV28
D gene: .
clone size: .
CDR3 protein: CASSLGPGQTANTEAFF
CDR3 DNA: TGTGCCAGCAGTTTAGGTCCAGGACAAACAGCGAACACTGAAGCTTTCTTT

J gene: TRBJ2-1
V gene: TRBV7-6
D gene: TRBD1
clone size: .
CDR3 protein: CASSKTGGGSYNEQFF
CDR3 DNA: TGTGCCAGCAGCAAAACAGGGGGCGGGTCCTACAATGAGCAGTTCTTC

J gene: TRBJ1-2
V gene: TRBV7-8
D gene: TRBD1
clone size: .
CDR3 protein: CASSYPGGRRGYTF
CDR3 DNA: TGTGCCAGCAGCTACCCAGGGGGCCGGCGAGGCTACACCTTC

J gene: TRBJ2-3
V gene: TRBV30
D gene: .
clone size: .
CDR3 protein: CAWRPTTSTDTQYF
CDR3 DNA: TGTGCCTGGAGACCCACCACAAGCACAGATACGCAGTATTTT

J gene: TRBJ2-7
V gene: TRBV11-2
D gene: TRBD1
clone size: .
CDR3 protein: CASSPSGTVYEQYF
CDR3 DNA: TGTGCCAGCAGCCCTTCCGGGACAGTCTACGAGCAGTACTTC

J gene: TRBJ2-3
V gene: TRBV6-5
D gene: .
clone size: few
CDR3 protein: CASSYGRGDTDTQYF
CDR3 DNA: TGTGCCAGCAGTTACGGGCGCGGGGATACAGATACGCAGTATTTT

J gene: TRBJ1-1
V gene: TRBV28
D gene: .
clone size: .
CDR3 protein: CASSLPGNGNTEAFF
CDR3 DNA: TGTGCCAGCAGTTTACCAGGGAATGGAAACACTGAAGCTTTCTTT

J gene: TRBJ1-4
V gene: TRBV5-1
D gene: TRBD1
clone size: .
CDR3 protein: CASNLGQGAGEKLFF
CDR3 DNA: TGCGCCAGCAACTTGGGACAGGGGGCAGGTGAAAAACTGTTTTTT

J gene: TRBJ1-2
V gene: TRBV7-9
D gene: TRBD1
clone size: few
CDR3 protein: CASSTGTGGSGYGYTF
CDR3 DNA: TGTGCCAGCAGCACTGGGACAGGGGGTTCGGGGTATGGCTACACCTTC

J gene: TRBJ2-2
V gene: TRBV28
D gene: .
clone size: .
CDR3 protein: CASSLPGQLRGELFF
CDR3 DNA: TGTGCCAGCAGTTTGCCTGGACAGTTGAGGGGGGAGCTGTTTTTT

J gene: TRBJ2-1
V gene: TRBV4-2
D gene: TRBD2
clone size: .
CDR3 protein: CASSQEASGGILNEQFF
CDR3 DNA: TGTGCCAGCAGCCAAGAGGCTAGCGGGGGGATATTGAATGAGCAGTTCTTC

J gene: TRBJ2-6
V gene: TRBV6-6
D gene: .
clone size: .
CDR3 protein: CASTPVRGTGANVLTF
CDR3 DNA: TGTGCCAGCACCCCAGTAAGGGGTACTGGGGCCAACGTCCTGACTTTC

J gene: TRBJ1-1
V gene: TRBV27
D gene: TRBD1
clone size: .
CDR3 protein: CASSDRGAIRAFF
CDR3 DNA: TGTGCCAGCTCAGACAGGGGGGCGATTAGGGCTTTCTTT

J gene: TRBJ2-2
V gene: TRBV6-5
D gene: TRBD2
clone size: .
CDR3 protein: CASSYEPSGGAGELFF
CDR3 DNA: TGTGCCAGCAGTTACGAGCCCAGCGGGGGGGCCGGGGAGCTGTTTTTT

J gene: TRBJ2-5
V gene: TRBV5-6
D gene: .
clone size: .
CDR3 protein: CASSDRGTEIRKETQYF
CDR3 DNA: TGTGCCAGCAGTGACCGCGGGACGGAGATCCGTAAAGAGACCCAGTACTTC

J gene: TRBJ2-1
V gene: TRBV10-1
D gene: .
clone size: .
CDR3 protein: CASSESQGIYNEQFF
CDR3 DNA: TGCGCCAGCAGTGAGTCCCAGGGAATCTACAATGAGCAGTTCTTC

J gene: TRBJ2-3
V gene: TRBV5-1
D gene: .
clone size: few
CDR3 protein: CASSRAGSVFTDTQYF
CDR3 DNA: TGCGCCAGCAGCCGGGCGGGGTCCGTATTCACAGATACGCAGTATTTT

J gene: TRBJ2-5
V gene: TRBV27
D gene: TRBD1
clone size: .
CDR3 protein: CASGGTGAQETQYF
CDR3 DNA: TGTGCCAGCGGGGGGACAGGCGCTCAAGAGACCCAGTACTTC

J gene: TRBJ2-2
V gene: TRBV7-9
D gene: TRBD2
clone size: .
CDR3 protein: CSSSPGGGLTNTGELFF
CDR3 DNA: TGTTCCAGCAGCCCTGGCGGGGGTTTAACGAACACCGGGGAGCTGTTTTTT

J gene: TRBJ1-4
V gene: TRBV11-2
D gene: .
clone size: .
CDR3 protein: CASSFGEKLFF
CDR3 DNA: TGTGCCAGCAGCTTCGGGGAAAAACTGTTTTTT

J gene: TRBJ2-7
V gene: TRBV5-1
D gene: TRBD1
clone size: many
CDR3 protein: CASSAGQGARDEQYF
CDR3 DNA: TGCGCCAGCAGCGCTGGACAGGGGGCGAGGGACGAGCAGTACTTC

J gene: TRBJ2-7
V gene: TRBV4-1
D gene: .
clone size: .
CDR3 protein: CASSQETTTGESGEQYF
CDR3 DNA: TGCGCCAGCAGCCAAGAAACGACGACAGGAGAGTCTGGCGAGCAGTACTTC

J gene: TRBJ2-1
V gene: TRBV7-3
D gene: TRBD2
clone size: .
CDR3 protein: CASSLLAGATYNEQFF
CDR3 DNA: TGTGCCAGCAGCCTCCTAGCGGGGGCAACCTACAATGAGCAGTTCTTC

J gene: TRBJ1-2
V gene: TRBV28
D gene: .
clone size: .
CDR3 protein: CASRTLSSAWYYGYTF
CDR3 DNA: TGTGCCAGCAGGACGTTATCCAGCGCCTGGTATTATGGCTACACCTTC

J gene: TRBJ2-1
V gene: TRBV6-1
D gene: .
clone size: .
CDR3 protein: CASSGDSRGIEQFF
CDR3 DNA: TGTGCCAGCAGTGGCGATTCTAGGGGCATTGAGCAGTTCTTC

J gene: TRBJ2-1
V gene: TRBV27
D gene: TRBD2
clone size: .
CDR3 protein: CASTSGTSGYNEQFF
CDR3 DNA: TGTGCCAGCACTTCCGGGACTAGCGGGTACAATGAGCAGTTCTTC

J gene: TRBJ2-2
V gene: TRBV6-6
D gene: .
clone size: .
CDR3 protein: CASSSLGHSGELFF
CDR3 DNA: TGTGCCAGCAGTAGCCTGGGGCACTCCGGGGAGCTGTTTTTT

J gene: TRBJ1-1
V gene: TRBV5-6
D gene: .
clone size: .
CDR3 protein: CASSLIGGSMNTEAFF
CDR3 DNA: TGTGCCAGCAGCTTAATAGGGGGTTCAATGAACACTGAAGCTTTCTTT

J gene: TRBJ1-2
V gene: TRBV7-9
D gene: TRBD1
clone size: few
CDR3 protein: CSSSLIAGTGAPYGYTF
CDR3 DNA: TGTTCCAGCAGCTTGATTGCAGGGACAGGGGCCCCCTATGGCTACACCTTC

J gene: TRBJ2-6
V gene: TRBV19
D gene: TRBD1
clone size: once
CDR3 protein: CASSMIGTGHSGANVLTF
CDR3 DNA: TGTGCCAGTAGTATGATCGGGACAGGCCACTCTGGGGCCAACGTCCTGACTTTC

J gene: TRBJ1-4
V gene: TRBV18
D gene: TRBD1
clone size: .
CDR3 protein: CASSPAGDRGEKLFF
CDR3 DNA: TGTGCCAGCTCACCGGCGGGGGACAGGGGAGAAAAACTGTTTTTT

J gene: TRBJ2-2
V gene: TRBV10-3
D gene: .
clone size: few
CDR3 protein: CAIKGGNTGELFF
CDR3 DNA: TGTGCCATCAAAGGGGGAAACACCGGGGAGCTGTTTTTT

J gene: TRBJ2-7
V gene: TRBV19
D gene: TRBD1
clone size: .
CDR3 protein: CASSRDSGAYEQYF
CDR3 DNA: TGTGCCAGTAGTCGGGACAGTGGAGCTTACGAGCAGTACTTC

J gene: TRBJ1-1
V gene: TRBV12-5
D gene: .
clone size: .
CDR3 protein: CASGLEGRGSEAFF
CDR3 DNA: TGTGCTAGTGGTTTGGAGGGCAGGGGATCTGAAGCTTTCTTT

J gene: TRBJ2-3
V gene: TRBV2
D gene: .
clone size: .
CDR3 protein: CASSEVQASTDTQYF
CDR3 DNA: TGTGCCAGCAGTGAAGTCCAGGCTAGCACAGATACGCAGTATTTT